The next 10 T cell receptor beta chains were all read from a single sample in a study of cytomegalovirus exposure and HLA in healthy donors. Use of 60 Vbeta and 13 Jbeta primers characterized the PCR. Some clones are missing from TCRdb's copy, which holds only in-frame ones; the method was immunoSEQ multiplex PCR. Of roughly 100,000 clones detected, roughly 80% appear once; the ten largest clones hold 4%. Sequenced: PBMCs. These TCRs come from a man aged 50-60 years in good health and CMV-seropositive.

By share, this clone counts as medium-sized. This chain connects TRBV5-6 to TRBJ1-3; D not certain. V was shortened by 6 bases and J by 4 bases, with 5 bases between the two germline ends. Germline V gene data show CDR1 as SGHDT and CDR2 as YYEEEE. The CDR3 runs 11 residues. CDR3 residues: CASTSGNTIYF. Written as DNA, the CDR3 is TGTGCCAGCACCTCGGGAAACACCATATATTTT.

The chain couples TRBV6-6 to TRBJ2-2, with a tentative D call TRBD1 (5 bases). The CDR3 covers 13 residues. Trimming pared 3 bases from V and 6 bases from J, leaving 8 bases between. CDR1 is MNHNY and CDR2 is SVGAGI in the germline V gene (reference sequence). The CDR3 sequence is CASSYSGSGELFF. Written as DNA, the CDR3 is TGTGCCAGCAGTTATTCAGGGTCCGGGGAGCTGTTTTTT.

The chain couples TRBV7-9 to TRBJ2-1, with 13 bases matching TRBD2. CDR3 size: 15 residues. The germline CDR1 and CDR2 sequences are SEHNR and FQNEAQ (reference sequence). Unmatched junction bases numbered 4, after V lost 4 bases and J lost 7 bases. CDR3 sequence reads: CASSSRLAGGNEQFF. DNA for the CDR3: TGTGCCAGCAGCTCCCGACTAGCGGGAGGTAATGAGCAGTTCTTC.

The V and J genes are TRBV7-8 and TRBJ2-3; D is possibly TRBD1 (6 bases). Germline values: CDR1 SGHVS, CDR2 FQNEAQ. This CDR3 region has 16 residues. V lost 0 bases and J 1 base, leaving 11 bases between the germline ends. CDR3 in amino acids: CASSLARGQRTDTQYF. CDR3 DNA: TGTGCCAGCAGCTTAGCGCGCGGACAGCGCACAGATACGCAGTATTTT.

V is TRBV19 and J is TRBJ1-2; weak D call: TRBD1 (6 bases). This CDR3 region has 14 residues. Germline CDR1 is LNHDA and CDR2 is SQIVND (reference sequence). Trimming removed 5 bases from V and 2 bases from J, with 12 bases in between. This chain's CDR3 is CASSAGTKNYGYTF. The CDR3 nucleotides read TGTGCCAGTAGTGCCGGGACAAAAAACTATGGCTACACCTTC.

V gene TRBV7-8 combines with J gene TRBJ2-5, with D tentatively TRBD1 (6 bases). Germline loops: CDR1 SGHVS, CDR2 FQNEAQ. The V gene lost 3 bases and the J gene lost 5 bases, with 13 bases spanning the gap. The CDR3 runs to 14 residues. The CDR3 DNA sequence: TGTGCCAGCAGCTTTAACAGGGTTTATGAGACCCAGTACTTC. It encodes CASSFNRVYETQYF.

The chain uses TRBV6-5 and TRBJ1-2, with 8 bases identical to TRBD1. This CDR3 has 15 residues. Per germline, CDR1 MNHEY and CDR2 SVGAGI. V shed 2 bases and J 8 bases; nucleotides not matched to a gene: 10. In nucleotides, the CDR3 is TGTGCCAGCAGTTACCCGAGCCCAGGGGGCAAAGGCTACACCTTC. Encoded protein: CASSYPSPGGKGYTF.

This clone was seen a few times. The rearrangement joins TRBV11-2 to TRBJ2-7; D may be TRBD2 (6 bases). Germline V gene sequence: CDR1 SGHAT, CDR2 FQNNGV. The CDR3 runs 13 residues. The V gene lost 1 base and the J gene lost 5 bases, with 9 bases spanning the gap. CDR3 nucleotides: TGTGCCAGCAGCTTAGTGGAGGGCCACGAGCAGTACTTC. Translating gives CASSLVEGHEQYF.

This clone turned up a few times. The CDR3 DNA is TGTGCCAGCAGCGTTGCCGGGACAGGAGCCTTAGAGACCCAGTACTTC. Residues: CASSVAGTGALETQYF. The chain recombines TRBV9 with TRBJ2-5; TRBD1 matches at 8 bases. Unmatched junction bases numbered 10, after V lost 2 bases and J lost 4 bases. Germline CDR1 reads SGDLS; CDR2 reads YYNGEE. CDR3 length: 16 amino acids.

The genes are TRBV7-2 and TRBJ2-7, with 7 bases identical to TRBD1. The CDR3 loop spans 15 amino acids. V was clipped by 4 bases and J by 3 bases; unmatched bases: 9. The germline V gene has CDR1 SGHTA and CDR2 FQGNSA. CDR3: CASSSSGQLIYEQYF. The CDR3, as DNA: TGTGCCAGCAGCTCGTCGGGACAGCTAATCTACGAGCAGTACTTC.